Sequencing of this T cell receptor beta chain was carried out in a study of lymphopenia after photon versus proton radiotherapy. Study-wide results and limits: Oligoclonal CD8+ Temra expansion after nadir drove photon patients' diversity drop. Only patients who died were analyzed for survival; proton advantage is unproven. Post-nadir TCR diversity decline inversely tracked overall survival among those who died.

Concerning this clone itself: Its antigen is still unknown.

The method was immunoSEQ multiplex PCR; TCRdb's version includes in-frame clones alone and lacks a portion of them. The repertoire consists of 60,000 to 75,000 clones, with 75% to 90% occurring once and the leading ten covering around 13%. This specimen consisted of peripheral blood, obtained from a patient treated with proton-based radiotherapy. This receptor was taken from a man at least 80 years old with esophageal cancer.

The CDR3 DNA is TGCGCCAGCAGCCAAGATAACAGGGGGCGGAATCAGCCCCAGCATTTT. It is translated as CASSQDNRGRNQPQHF. The V gene is TRBV4-1, the J gene TRBJ1-5; TRBD1 matches 9 bases. The CDR3 contains 16 residues. Germline CDR1 MGHRA, CDR2 YSYEKL. V dropped 0 bases and J dropped 4; count of bases not matched to a gene: 4.